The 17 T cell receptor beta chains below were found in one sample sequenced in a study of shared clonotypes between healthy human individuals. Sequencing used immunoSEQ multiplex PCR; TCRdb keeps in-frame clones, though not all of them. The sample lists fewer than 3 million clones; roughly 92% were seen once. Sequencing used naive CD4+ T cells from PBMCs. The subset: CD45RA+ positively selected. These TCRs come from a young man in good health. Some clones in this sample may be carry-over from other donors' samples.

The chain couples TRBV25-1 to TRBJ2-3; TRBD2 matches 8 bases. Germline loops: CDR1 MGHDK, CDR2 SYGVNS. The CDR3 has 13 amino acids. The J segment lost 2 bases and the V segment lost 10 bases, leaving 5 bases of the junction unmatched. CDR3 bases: TGTGCCACCCAACTAGCGGCCACAGATACGCAGTATTTT. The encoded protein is CATQLAATDTQYF.

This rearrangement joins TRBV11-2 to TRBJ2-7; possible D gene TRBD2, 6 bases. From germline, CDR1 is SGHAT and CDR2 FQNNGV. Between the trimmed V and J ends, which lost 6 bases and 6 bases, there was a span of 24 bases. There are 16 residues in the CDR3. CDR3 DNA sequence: TGTGCCAGCAGGTTACCTCACGGTGGGGCCGGGGGCGAGCAGTACTTC. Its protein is CASRLPHGGAGGEQYF.

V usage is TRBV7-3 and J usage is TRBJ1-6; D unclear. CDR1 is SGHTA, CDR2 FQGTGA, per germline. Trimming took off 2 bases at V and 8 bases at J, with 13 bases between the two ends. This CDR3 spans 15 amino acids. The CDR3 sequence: CASSLRGGMDSPLHF. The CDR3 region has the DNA TGTGCCAGCAGCTTACGGGGAGGGATGGATTCACCCCTCCACTTT.

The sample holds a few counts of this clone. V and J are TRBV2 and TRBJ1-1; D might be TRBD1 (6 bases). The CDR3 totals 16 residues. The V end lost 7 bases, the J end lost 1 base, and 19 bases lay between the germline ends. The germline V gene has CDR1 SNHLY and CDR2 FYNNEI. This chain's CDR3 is CASNRRGPTKNTEAFF. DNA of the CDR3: TGTGCCAGCAATCGTCGGGGGCCTACGAAGAACACTGAAGCTTTCTTT.

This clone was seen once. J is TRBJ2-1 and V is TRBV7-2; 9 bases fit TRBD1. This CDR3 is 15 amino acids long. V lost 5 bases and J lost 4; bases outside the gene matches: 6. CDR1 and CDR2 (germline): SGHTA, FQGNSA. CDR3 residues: CASSPWTGEYNEQFF. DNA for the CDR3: TGTGCCAGCAGCCCTTGGACAGGGGAATACAATGAGCAGTTCTTC.

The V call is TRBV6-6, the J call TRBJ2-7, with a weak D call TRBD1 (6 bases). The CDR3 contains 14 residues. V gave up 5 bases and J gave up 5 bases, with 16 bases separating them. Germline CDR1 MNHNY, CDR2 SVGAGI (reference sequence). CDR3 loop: CASSTGQPIDEQYF. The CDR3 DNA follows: TGTGCCAGCAGTACGGGACAACCCATCGACGAGCAGTACTTC.

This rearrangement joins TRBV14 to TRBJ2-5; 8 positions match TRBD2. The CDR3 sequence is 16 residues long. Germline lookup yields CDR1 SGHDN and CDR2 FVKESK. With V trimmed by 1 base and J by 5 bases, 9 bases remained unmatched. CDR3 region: CASSQGRGAITETQYF. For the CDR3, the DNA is TGTGCCAGCAGCCAAGGGCGGGGGGCTATTACGGAGACCCAGTACTTC.

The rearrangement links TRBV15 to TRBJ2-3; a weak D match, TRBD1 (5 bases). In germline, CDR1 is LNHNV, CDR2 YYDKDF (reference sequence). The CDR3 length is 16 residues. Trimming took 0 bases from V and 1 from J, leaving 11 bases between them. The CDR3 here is CATSRDLTAGTDTQYF. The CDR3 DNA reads TGTGCCACCAGCAGAGATTTGACAGCAGGCACAGATACGCAGTATTTT.

The CDR3, as DNA: TGTGCCAGCAGCTTAGGTCCCCCACGGGCTAGCGGAGATACGCAGTATTTT. Amino acid sequence: CASSLGPPRASGDTQYF. The V call is TRBV7-2, the J call TRBJ2-3, with 7 bases identical to TRBD2. From germline, CDR1 is SGHTA and CDR2 FQGNSA. Germline trimming cut 1 base from V and 5 bases from J; bases unmatched to any gene: 12. The CDR3 has 17 residues.

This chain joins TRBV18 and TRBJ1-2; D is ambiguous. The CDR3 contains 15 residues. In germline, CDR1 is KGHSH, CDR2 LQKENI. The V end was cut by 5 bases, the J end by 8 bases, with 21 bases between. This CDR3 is CASSESQDLVGGYTF. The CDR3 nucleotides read TGTGCCAGCTCAGAGAGTCAGGACCTGGTAGGGGGCTACACCTTC.

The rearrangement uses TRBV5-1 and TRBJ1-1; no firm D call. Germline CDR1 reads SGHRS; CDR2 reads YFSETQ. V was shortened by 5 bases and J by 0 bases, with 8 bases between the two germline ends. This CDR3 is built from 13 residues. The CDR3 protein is CASRTRMNTEAFF. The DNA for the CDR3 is TGCGCCAGCAGAACGCGAATGAACACTGAAGCTTTCTTT. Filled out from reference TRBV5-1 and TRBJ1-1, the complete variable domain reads KAGVTQTPRYLIKTRGQQVTLSCSPISGHRSVSWYQQTPGQGLQFLFEYFSETQRNKGNFPGRFSGRQFSNSRSEMNVSTLELGDSALYLCASRTRMNTEAFFGQGTRLTVV.

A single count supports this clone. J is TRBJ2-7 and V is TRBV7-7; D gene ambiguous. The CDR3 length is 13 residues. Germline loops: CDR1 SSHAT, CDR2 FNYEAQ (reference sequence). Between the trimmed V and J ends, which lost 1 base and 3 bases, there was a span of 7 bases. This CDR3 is CASSLDPYYEQYF. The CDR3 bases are TGTGCCAGCAGCTTAGATCCATACTACGAGCAGTACTTC.

The CDR3 protein is CASSKRGGAEETQYF. CDR3 nucleotides: TGTGCCAGCAGCAAACGGGGGGGGGCCGAGGAGACCCAGTACTTC. J is TRBJ2-5 and V is TRBV11-2; TRBD2 aligns across 8 bases. The germline CDR1 and CDR2 sequences are SGHAT and FQNNGV. CDR3 length equals 15 residues. V dropped 5 bases and J dropped 5; count of bases not matched to a gene: 10.

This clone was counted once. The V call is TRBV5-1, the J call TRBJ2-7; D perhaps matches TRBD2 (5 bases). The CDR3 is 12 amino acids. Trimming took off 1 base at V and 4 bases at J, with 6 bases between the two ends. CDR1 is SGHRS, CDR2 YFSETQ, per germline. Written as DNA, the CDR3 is TGCGCCAGCAGCTTGTGGGAGTACGAGCAGTACTTC. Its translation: CASSLWEYEQYF.

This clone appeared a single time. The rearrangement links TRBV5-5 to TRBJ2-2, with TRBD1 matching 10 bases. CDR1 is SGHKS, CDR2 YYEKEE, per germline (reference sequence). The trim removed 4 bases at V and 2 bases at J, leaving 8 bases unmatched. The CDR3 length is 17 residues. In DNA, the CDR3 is TGTGCCAGCAGCAAGACTGGGGACAGGGGAAACACCGGGGAGCTGTTTTTT. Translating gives CASSKTGDRGNTGELFF. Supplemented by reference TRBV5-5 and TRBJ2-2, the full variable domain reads DAGVTQSPTHLIKTRGQQVTLRCSPISGHKSVSWYQQVLGQGPQFIFQYYEKEERGRGNFPDRFSARQFPNYSSELNVNALLLGDSALYLCASSKTGDRGNTGELFFGEGSRLTVL.

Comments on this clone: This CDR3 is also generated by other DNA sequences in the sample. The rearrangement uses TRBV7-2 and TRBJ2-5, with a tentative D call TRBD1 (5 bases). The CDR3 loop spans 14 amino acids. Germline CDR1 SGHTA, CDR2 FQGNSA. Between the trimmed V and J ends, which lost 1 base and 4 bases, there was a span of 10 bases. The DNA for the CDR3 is TGTGCCAGCAGCTTAGACCCAGGGCGAGAGACCCAGTACTTC. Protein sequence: CASSLDPGRETQYF.

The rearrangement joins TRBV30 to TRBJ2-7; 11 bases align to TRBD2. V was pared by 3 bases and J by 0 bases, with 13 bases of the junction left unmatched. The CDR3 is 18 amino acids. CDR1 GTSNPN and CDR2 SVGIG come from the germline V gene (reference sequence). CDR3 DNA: TGTGCCTGGAGAAAATTGAATAGCGGGAGGGCGAGCTCCTACGAGCAGTACTTC. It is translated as CAWRKLNSGRASSYEQYF.